This paragraph covers one T cell receptor beta chain sequence. Its antigen is as yet unknown. The sample is drawn from a study of T cell responses to AZD1222 COVID-19 vaccine. General study points: Among AZD1222 vaccinees, only 5 to 7 were seropositive at baseline. Only after the peak T cell response were repertoires sampled.

This CDR3 has 16 amino acids. Germline V gives CDR1 MNHEY, CDR2 SVGEGT. V was pared by 0 bases and J by 3 bases, with 13 bases between. Sequenced by immunoSEQ multiplex PCR; TCRdb stores in-frame clones only, minus some. The sample contains 130,000 or so clones, about 85% of which appear only once. The genes are TRBV6-2 or TRBV6-3 and TRBJ2-3; tentative D call: TRBD2 (6 bases). The sample was peripheral blood, taken 28 days after the second AZD1222 dose. The source of this sequence is an adult who received the AZD1222 COVID-19 vaccine. The CDR3 spells CASSYSAGSPTDTQYF. Written as DNA, the CDR3 is TGTGCCAGCAGTTACTCTGCGGGATCACCTACAGATACGCAGTATTTT.